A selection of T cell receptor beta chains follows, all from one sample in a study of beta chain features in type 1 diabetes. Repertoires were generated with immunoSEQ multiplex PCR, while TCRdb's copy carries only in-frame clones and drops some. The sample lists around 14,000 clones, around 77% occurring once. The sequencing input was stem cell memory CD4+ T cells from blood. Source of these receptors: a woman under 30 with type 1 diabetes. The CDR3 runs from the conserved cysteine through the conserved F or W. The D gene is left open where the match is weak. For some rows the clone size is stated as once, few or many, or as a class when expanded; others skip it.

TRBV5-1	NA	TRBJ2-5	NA	TGCGCCAGCAGCTTGGGAGGGGGTACCGAGACCCAGTACTTC	CASSLGGGTETQYF
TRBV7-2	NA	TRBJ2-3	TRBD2	TGTGCCAGCAGCTTATTGGGGACTACTAGCACAGATACGCAGTATTTT	CASSLLGTTSTDTQYF
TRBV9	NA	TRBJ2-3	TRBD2	TGTGCCAGCAGCGTACGGGGACTAGCGGACACAGATACGCAGTATTTT	CASSVRGLADTDTQYF
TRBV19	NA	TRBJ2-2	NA	TGTGCCAGTAGTTACTCAGGGAACACCGGGGAGCTGTTTTTT	CASSYSGNTGELFF
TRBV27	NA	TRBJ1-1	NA	TGTGCCTCTAACAGGGCAGGGTTGAACACTGAAGCTTTCTTT	CASNRAGLNTEAFF
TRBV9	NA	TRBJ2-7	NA	TGTGCCAGCAGCCCGGGACAAGGGTTCCCCTACGAGCAGTACTTC	CASSPGQGFPYEQYF
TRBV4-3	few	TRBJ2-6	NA	TGCGCCAGCAGCCAATTTCTCGAGGCCTCTGGGGCCAACGTCCTGACTTTC	CASSQFLEASGANVLTF
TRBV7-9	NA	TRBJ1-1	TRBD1	TGTGCCAGCAGCCCCCAGGGGGTTGGTGTGAACACTGAAGCTTTCTTT	CASSPQGVGVNTEAFF
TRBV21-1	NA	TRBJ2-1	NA	TGTGCCAGCAGCAAAGAAGGCGGGAGGGCATACAATGAGCAGTTCTTC	CASSKEGGRAYNEQFF
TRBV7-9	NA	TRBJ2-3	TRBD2	TGTGCCAGCAGCCCCAGGACTAGCGGGAGCACAGATACGCAGTATTTT	CASSPRTSGSTDTQYF
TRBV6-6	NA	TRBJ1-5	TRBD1	TGTGCCAGCAGCCGGAACCGGGACAGCGATCAGCCCCAGCATTTT	CASSRNRDSDQPQHF
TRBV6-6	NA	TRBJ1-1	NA	TGTGCCAGCAGTTACGGTCAGATGAACACTGAAGCTTTCTTT	CASSYGQMNTEAFF
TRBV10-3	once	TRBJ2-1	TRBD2	TGTGCCATCAGTGAAAGGGGACTAGCGGACCAGTTCTTC	CAISERGLADQFF
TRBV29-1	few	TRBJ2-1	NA	TGCAGCGTTTCTGGACTACTCTACAATGAGCAGTTCTTC	CSVSGLLYNEQFF
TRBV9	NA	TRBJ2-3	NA	TGTGCCAGCAGCGCGAGCACAGATACGCAGTATTTT	CASSASTDTQYF
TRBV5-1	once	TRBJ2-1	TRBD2	TGCGCCAGCAGTAACAGCGGGATTGAGCAGTTCTTC	CASSNSGIEQFF
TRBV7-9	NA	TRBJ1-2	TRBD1	TGTGCCAGCAGGGGGACAGGGGGCGACTATGGCTACACCTTC	CASRGTGGDYGYTF
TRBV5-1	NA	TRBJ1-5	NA	TGCGCCAGCAGCCCGGGGAGGAATCAGCCCCAGCATTTT	CASSPGRNQPQHF
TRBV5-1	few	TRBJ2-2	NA	TGCGCCAGCAGCTTGTATCCGGGAGCCGCTTCCACCGGGGAGCTGTTTTTT	CASSLYPGAASTGELFF
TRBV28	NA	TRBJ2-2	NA	TGTGCCAGCAGTGACAGATTTTACACCGGGGAGCTGTTTTTT	CASSDRFYTGELFF
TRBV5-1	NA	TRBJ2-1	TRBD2	TGCGCCAGCAGCCCCGGGACTAGCAGAAGGTCCTACAATGAGCAGTTCTTC	CASSPGTSRRSYNEQFF
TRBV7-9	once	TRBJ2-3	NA	TGTGCCAGCAGCTGGGAGGACCTCACAGATACGCAGTATTTT	CASSWEDLTDTQYF
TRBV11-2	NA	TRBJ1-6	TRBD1	TGTGCCAGCAGGGTATTGACAGGGGGTGATCCACCCCTCCACTTT	CASRVLTGGDPPLHF
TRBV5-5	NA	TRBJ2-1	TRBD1	TGTGCCAGCAGCTTCGGACAGGGGGGCACCCACAATGAGCAGTTCTTC	CASSFGQGGTHNEQFF
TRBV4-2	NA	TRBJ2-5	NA	TGTGCCAGCAGCCAAGATAGGCAGGGGTGGGAGACCCAGTACTTC	CASSQDRQGWETQYF
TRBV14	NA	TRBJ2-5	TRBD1	TGTGCCAGCAGCAAACAGGGGGCCTGGGAGACCCAGTACTTC	CASSKQGAWETQYF
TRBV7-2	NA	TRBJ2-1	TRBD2	TGTGCCAGCAGCTTAAGAGCGGGAGGATTCGATGAGCAGTTCTTC	CASSLRAGGFDEQFF
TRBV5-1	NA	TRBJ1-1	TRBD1	TGCGCCAGCAGCTTATTCCCGGGACAGGGCACGAACACTGAAGCTTTCTTT	CASSLFPGQGTNTEAFF
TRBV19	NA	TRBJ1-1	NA	TGTGCCAGTAGTAGAGCAGGGGTTCCTGAAGCTTTCTTT	CASSRAGVPEAFF
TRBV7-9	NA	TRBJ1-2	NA	TGTGCCAGCAGCTTAATGGGGGGAGGCTACACCTTC	CASSLMGGGYTF
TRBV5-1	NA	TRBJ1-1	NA	TGCGCCAGCACCCCAGACCCGGGGAGAAACACTGAAGCTTTCTTT	CASTPDPGRNTEAFF
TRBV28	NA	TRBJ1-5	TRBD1	TGTGCCAGCAGCGCGGACAGGGGGGATACGCAGCCCCAGCATTTT	CASSADRGDTQPQHF
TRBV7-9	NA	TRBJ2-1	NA	TGTGCCAGCAGCTCGCGATCCGAGCAGTTCTTC	CASSSRSEQFF